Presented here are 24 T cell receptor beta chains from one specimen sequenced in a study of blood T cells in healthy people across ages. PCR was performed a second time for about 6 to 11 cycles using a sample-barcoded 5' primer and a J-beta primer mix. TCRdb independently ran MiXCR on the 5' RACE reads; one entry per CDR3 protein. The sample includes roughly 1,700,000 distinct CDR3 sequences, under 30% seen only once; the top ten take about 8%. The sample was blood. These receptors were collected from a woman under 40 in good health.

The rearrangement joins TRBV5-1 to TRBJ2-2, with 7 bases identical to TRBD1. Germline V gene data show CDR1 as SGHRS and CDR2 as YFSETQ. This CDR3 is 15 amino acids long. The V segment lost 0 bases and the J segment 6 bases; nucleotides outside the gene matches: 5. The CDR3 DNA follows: TGCGCCAGCAGCTTGGAGACAGGGTCTGCCGGGGAGCTGTTTTTT. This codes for CASSLETGSAGELFF.

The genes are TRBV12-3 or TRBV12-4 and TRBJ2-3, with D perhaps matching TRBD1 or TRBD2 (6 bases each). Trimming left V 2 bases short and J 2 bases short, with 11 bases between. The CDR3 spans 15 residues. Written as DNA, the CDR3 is TGTGCCAGCAGTTTACGTTGGGGGGCCACAGATACGCAGTATTTT. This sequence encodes CASSLRWGATDTQYF.

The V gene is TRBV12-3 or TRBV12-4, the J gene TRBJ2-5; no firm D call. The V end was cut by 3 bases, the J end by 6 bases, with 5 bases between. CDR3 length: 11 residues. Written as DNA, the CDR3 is TGTGCCAGCAGTTTTGGACAGACCCAGTACTTC. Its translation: CASSFGQTQYF.

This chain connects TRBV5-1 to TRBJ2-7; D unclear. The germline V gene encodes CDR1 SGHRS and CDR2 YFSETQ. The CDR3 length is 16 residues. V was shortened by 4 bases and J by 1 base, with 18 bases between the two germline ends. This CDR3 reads CASSLNTVPSSYEQYF. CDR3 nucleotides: TGCGCCAGCAGCCTCAATACAGTTCCCTCTTCCTACGAGCAGTACTTC.

CDR3 loop: CASSRLAGGNEQYF. As DNA, the CDR3 is TGTGCCAGCAGTCGACTAGCGGGAGGGAATGAGCAGTACTTC. The chain has TRBV7-2 and TRBJ2-4, with 14 bases that match TRBD2. Germline assignment: CDR1 SGHTA and CDR2 FQGNSA. The J segment lost 13 bases and the V segment lost 6 bases, leaving 8 bases of the junction unmatched. The CDR3 length is 14 residues.

The CDR3 sequence is CASSRITSTDTQYF. The CDR3 DNA is TGTGCCAGCTCTCGCATAACTAGCACAGATACGCAGTATTTT. The chain employs TRBV2 and TRBJ2-3; D not certain. Trimming left V 8 bases short and J 0 bases short, with 12 bases between. This CDR3 comprises 14 residues. Germline loops: CDR1 SNHLY, CDR2 FYNNEI. The full variable domain, in which reference TRBV2 and TRBJ2-3 provide the parts outside the CDR3, is EPEVTQTPSHQVTQMGQEVILRCVPISNHLYFYWYRQILGQKVEFLVSFYNNEISEKSEIFDDQFSVERPDGSNFTLKIRSTKLEDSAMYFCASSRITSTDTQYFGPGTRLTVL.

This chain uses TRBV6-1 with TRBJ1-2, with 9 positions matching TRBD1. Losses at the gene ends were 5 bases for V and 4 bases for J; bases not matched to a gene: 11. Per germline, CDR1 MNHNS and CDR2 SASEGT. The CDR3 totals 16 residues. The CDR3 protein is CASSRGQGSTSYGYTF. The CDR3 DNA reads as TGTGCCAGCAGTCGAGGACAGGGGTCTACGTCCTATGGCTACACCTTC.

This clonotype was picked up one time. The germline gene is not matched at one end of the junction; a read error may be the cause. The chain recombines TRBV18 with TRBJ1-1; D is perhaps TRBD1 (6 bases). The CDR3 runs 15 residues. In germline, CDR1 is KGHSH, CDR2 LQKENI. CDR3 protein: CASSPDGQMNTGAFF. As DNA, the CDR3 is TGTGCCAGCTCACCAGACGGACAGATGAACACTGGAGCTTTCTTT.

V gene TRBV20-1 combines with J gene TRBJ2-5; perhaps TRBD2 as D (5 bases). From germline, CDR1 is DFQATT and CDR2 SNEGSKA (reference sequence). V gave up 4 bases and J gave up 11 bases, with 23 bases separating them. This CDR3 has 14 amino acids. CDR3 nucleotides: TGCAGTGCTACTATCGGGGTGTTAATTAATGAGCAGTACTTC. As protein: CSATIGVLINEQYF.

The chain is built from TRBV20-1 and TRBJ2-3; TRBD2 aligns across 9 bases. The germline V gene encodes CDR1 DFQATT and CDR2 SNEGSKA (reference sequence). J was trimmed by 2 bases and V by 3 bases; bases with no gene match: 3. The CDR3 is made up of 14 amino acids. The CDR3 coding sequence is TGCAGTGCTAGTCCTAGCGGGACCACAGATACGCAGTATTTT. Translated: CSASPSGTTDTQYF.

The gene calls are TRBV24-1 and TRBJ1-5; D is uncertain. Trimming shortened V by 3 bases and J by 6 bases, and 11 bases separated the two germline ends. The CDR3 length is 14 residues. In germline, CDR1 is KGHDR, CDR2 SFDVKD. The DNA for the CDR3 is TGTGCCACCAGTGATCCCCGGACCAGTCAGCCCCAGCATTTT. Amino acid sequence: CATSDPRTSQPQHF.

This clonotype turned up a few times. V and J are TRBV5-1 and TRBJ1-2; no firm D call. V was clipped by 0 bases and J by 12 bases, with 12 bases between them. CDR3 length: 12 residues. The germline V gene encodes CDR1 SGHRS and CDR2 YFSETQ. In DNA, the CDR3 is TGCGCCAGCAGCTTGGACGGGCTCCGCCACACCTTC. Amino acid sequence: CASSLDGLRHTF.

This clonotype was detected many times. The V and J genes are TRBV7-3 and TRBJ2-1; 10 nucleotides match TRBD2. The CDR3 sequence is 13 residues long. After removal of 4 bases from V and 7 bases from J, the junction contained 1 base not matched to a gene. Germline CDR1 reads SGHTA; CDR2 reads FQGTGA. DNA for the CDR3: TGTGCCAGCAGCTCGGGACTAGCGAATGAGCAGTTCTTC. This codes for CASSSGLANEQFF.

Here the CDR3 DNA reads TGCGCCAGCAGCTTGACGGTAGGGGCCTTATCCACAGATACGCAGTATTTT. The encoded protein is CASSLTVGALSTDTQYF. This chain joins TRBV5-1 and TRBJ2-3, with D perhaps matching TRBD1 (5 bases). The germline V and J ends were trimmed by 1 base and 2 bases, with 17 bases remaining between them. The CDR3 sequence is 17 residues long. Germline CDR1 is SGHRS and CDR2 is YFSETQ.

CDR3: CASSYSGPMYGYTF. In DNA, the CDR3 is TGTGCCAGCAGTTACTCGGGACCAATGTATGGCTACACCTTC. The chain has TRBV6-2 or TRBV6-3 and TRBJ1-2; D perhaps matches TRBD1 (5 bases). CDR1 is MNHEY and CDR2 is SVGEGT in the germline V gene. The CDR3 contains 14 residues. Trimming left V 0 bases short and J 5 bases short, with 10 bases between.

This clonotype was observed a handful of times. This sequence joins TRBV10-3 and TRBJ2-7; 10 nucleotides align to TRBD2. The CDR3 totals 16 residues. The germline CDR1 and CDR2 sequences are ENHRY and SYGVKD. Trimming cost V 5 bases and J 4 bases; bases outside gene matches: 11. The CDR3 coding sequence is TGTGCCATCAGTTCCACCAGCGGGGGGGCGATTTACGAGCAGTACTTC. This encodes CAISSTSGGAIYEQYF.

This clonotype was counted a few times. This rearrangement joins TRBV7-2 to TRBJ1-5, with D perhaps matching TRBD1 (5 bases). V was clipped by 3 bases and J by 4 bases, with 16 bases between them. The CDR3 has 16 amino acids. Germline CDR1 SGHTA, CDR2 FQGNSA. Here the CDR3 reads CASSLEGTFWNQPQHF. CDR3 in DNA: TGTGCCAGCAGCTTGGAAGGGACTTTTTGGAATCAGCCCCAGCATTTT. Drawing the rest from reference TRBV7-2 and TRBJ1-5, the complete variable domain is GAGVSQSPSNKVTEKGKDVELRCDPISGHTALYWYRQSLGQGLEFLIYFQGNSAPDKSGLPSDRFSAERTGGSVSTLTIQRTQQEDSAVYLCASSLEGTFWNQPQHFGDGTRLSIL.

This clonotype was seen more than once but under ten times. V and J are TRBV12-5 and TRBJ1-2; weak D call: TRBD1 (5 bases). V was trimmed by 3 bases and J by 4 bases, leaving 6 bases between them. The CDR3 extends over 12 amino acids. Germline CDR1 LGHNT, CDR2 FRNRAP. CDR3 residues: CASGFDSYGYTF. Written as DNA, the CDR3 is TGTGCTAGTGGTTTCGACAGCTATGGCTACACCTTC.

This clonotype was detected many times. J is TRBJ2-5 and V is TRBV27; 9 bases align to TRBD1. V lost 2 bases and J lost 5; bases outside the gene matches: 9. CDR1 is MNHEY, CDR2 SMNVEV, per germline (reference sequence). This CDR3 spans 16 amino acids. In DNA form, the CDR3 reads TGTGCCAGCAGTTTAGCGGGGACAGGGTCTTTTGAGACCCAGTACTTC. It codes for CASSLAGTGSFETQYF.

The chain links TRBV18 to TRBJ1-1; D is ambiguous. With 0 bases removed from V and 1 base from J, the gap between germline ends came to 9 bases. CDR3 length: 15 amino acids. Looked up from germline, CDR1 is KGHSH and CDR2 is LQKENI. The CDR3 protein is CASSPPGIRNTEAFF. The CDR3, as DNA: TGTGCCAGCTCACCACCGGGCATAAGGAACACTGAAGCTTTCTTT.

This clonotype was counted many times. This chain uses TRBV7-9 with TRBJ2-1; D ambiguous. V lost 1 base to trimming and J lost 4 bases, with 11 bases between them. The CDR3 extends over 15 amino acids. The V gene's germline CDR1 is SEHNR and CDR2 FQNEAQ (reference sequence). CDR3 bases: TGTGCCAGCAGCTTAGGGATAGGTCGTTACAATGAGCAGTTCTTC. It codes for CASSLGIGRYNEQFF.

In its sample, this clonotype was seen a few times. In nucleotides, the CDR3 is TGTGCCAGTCAACAGGGGTACTACGAGCAGTACTTC. Its protein is CASQQGYYEQYF. V usage is TRBV28 and J usage is TRBJ2-5; 7 bases are a match to TRBD1. Matching the DNA end better, TRBJ2-7 makes the J call doubtful. Germline CDR1 and CDR2: MDHEN and SYDVKM. The CDR3 length is 12 residues.

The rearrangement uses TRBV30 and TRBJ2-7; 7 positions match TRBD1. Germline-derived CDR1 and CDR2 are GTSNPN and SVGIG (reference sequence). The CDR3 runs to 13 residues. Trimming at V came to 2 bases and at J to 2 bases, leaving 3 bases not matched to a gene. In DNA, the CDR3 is TGTGCCTGGAGTCGAGACAGGGCCTACGAGCAGTACTTC. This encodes CAWSRDRAYEQYF.

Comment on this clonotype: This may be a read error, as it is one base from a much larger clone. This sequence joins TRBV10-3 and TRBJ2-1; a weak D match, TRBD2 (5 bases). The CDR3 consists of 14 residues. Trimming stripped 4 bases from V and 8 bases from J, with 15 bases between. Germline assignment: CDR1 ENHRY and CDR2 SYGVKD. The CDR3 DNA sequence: TGTGCCATCAGTGTTGGGAGCCTACTCGATGAGCAGTTCTTC. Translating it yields CAISVGSLLDEQFF.